This T cell receptor (beta chain) was retrieved from a study of blood T cells in healthy people across ages. Study-level results: TCR beta diversity per million T cells fell roughly linearly with age.

In the case of this clonotype: Its antigen remains unidentified.

For the second PCR, which ran for about 6 to 12 cycles, a sample-barcoded 5' primer and a J-beta primer mix were used. One entry per CDR3 protein, called by TCRdb with MiXCR from the 5' RACE reads. The sample records 710,000 or so distinct CDR3 sequences, 32% being singletons. CDR1 and CDR2 from the germline V gene are MGHRA and YSYEKL. The length of the CDR3 is 14 residues. Unmatched junction bases numbered 4, after V lost 0 bases and J lost 6 bases. Sequencing used blood. The sequence came from a woman of 80 years or more in good health. The chain links TRBV4-1 to TRBJ1-2; TRBD1 agrees at 7 bases. The CDR3 protein is CASSQDPTGHGYTF. CDR3 nucleotides: TGCGCCAGCAGCCAAGACCCGACAGGGCATGGCTACACCTTC.